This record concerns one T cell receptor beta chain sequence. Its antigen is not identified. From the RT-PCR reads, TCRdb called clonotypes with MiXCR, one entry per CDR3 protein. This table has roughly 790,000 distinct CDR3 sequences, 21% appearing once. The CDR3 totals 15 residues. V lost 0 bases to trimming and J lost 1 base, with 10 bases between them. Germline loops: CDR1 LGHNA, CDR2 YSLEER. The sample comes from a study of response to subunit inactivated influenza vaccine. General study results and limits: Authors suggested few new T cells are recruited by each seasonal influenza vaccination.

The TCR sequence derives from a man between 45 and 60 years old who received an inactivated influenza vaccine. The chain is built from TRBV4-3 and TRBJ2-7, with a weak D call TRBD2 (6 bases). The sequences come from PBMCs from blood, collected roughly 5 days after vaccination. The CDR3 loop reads CASSQDRGRSYEQYF. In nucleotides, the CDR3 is TGCGCCAGCAGCCAAGATCGAGGGAGGTCCTACGAGCAGTACTTC.